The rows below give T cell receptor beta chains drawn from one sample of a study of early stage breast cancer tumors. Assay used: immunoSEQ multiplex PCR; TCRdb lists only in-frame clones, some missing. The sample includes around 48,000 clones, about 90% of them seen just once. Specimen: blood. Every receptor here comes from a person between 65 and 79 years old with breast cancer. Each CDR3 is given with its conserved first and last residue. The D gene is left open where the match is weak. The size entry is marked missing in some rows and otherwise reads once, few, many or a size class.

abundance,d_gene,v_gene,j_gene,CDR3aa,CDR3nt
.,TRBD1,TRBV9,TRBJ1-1,CASSPGTGPVEAFF,TGTGCCAGCAGCCCTGGGACAGGTCCAGTTGAAGCTTTCTTT
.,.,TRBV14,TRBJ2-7,CASSQDSPGSIVSGEQYF,TGTGCCAGCAGCCAAGATAGTCCAGGATCGATCGTTTCAGGCGAGCAGTACTTC
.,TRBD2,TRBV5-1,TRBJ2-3,CASSLGILWTSGSTDTQYF,TGCGCCAGCAGCCTTGGCATTTTGTGGACTAGCGGGTCCACAGATACGCAGTATTTT
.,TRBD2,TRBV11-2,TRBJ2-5,CASRLAGGWETQYF,TGTGCCAGCAGACTAGCGGGGGGTTGGGAGACCCAGTACTTC
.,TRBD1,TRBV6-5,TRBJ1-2,CASSYRDRGNYGYTF,TGTGCCAGCAGTTACCGGGACAGGGGTAACTATGGCTACACCTTC
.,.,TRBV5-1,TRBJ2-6,CASRREDSGANVLTF,TGCGCCAGCAGGAGAGAGGATTCTGGGGCCAACGTCCTGACTTTC
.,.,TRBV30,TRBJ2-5,CAWSVISRETQYF,TGTGCCTGGAGTGTTATTAGCCGGGAGACCCAGTACTTC
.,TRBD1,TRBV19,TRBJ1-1,CASSPGQGFMNTEAFF,TGTGCCAGTAGCCCCGGACAGGGTTTCATGAACACTGAAGCTTTCTTT
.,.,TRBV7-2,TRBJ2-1,CASSLAGASYNEQFF,TGTGCCAGCAGCTTAGCGGGAGCCTCCTACAATGAGCAGTTCTTC
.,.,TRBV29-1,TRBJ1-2,CSVEGQAYGYTF,TGCAGCGTTGAAGGCCAGGCATATGGCTACACCTTC
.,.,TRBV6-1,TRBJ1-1,CAGRTGPAYGAFF,TGTGCCGGCCGAACAGGGCCGGCCTACGGAGCTTTCTTT
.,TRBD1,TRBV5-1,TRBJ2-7,CASSLRDSSYEQYF,TGCGCCAGCAGCCTCCGGGACAGCTCCTACGAGCAGTACTTC
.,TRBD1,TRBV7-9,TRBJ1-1,CASSLIFGTDFWNTEAFF,TGTGCCAGCAGCTTGATCTTCGGGACAGATTTTTGGAACACTGAAGCTTTCTTT
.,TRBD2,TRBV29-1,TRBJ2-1,CSVSSLAGIGNEQFF,TGCAGCGTGAGTAGCCTAGCGGGAATAGGCAATGAGCAGTTCTTC
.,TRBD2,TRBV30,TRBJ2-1,CAWSVLASGHNEQFF,TGTGCCTGGAGTGTGCTGGCTAGCGGACACAATGAGCAGTTCTTC
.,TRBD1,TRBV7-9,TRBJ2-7,CASSLVGTGTYEQYF,TGTGCCAGCAGCTTAGTCGGGACAGGGACCTACGAGCAGTACTTC
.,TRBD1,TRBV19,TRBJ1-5,CASTTPGQGLQPQHF,TGTGCCAGTACCACTCCGGGACAGGGACTTCAGCCCCAGCATTTT
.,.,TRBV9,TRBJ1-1,CASSPGTWRAFF,TGTGCCAGCAGCCCGGGAACCTGGAGGGCTTTCTTT
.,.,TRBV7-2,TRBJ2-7,CASSRTGISYEQYF,TGTGCCAGCAGCCGTACAGGGATCTCCTACGAGCAGTACTTC
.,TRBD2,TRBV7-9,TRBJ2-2,CASRGLAGGPNGELFF,TGTGCCAGCAGAGGCCTAGCGGGAGGGCCGAACGGGGAGCTGTTTTTT
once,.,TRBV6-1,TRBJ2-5,CASSEAMGQTEGTQYF,TGTGCCAGCAGTGAAGCGATGGGCCAGACAGAAGGGACCCAGTACTTC
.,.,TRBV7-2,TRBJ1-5,CASSLALGGSNQPQHF,TGTGCCAGCAGCTTAGCGCTGGGAGGGAGCAATCAGCCCCAGCATTTT
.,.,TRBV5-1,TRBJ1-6,CASSLGQAYNSPLHF,TGCGCCAGCAGCTTGGGGCAGGCCTATAATTCACCCCTCCACTTT
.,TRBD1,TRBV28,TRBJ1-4,CASSFIGQGGNEKLFF,TGTGCCAGCAGCTTTATCGGACAGGGGGGTAATGAAAAACTGTTTTTT
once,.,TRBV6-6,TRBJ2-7,CASRGGGSYEQYF,TGTGCCAGCAGGGGGGGAGGTTCCTACGAGCAGTACTTC
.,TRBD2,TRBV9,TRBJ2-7,CASSVGAAGDPYEQYF,TGTGCCAGCAGCGTAGGCGCCGCGGGGGACCCCTACGAGCAGTACTTC
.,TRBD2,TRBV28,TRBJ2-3,CASSGLAGGVRTDTQYF,TGTGCCAGCAGTGGACTAGCGGGAGGGGTGAGGACAGATACGCAGTATTTT
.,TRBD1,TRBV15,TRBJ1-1,CATSTGTGPPTEAFF,TGTGCCACCAGCACCGGGACAGGGCCCCCCACTGAAGCTTTCTTT
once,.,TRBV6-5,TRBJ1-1,CASSPPGVTEAFF,TGTGCCAGCAGCCCCCCCGGAGTGACTGAAGCTTTCTTT
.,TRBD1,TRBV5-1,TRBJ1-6,CASRQQGADNSPLHF,TGCGCCAGCAGACAACAGGGGGCGGATAATTCACCCCTCCACTTT
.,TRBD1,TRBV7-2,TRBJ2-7,CASSFAGTGSYEQYF,TGTGCCAGCAGCTTCGCCGGGACAGGGTCCTACGAGCAGTACTTC
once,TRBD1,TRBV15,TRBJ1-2,CATSRLQGYNGYTF,TGTGCCACCAGCAGACTACAGGGGTACAATGGCTACACCTTC
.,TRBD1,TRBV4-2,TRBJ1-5,CASSGPMTGIGNQPQHF,TGTGCCAGCAGCGGACCTATGACAGGGATCGGGAATCAGCCCCAGCATTTT
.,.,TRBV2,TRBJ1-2,CASSESNYGYTF,TGTGCCAGCTCGGAGTCTAACTATGGCTACACCTTC
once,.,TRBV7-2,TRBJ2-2,CASSPQQAGTGELFF,TGTGCCAGCAGCCCCCAGCAGGCGGGCACCGGGGAGCTGTTTTTT
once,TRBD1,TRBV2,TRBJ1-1,CASLQGVGTEAFF,TGTGCCAGCCTTCAGGGGGTGGGAACTGAAGCTTTCTTT
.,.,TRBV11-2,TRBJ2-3,CASSPVDTQYF,TGTGCCAGCAGCCCGGTAGATACGCAGTATTTT
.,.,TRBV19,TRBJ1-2,CASSVAGTF,TGTGCCAGTAGTGTTGCGGGCACCTTC
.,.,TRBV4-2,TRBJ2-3,CASSPQRQGNTDTQYF,TGTGCCAGCAGCCCCCAACGCCAGGGGAACACAGATACGCAGTATTTT
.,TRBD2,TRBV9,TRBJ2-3,CASNLAGFTDTQYF,TGTGCCAGCAACTTAGCGGGCTTCACAGATACGCAGTATTTT